What follows is one TCR beta chain and its context. Researchers ran the PCR with 60 Vbeta and 13 Jbeta primers. Generated by immunoSEQ multiplex PCR, the TCRdb table keeps only in-frame clones and is missing some. The sample shows more than 65,000 clones, more than 75% of them seen only once. These data are taken from a study of cytomegalovirus exposure and HLA in healthy donors. The ends were cut back, 2 bases at V and 4 bases at J, with 11 bases in the middle. The CDR3 sequence is 14 residues long. The V gene's germline CDR1 is MDHEN and CDR2 SYDVKM. The chain is built from TRBV28 and TRBJ1-1; tentatively, D is TRBD1 (5 bases). This TCR was recovered from a man aged 18 to 29 in good health and CMV-seronegative. The sample comprised PBMCs. The CDR3 DNA reads TGTGCCAGCAGTTTACGAGGCAGGGTCACTGAAGCTTTCTTT. It codes for CASSLRGRVTEAFF.